This T cell receptor (beta chain) emerged from a study of blood T cell repertoires in COVID-19 (dated by TCRdb to 2019 to 2021). In the study overall: The collaborator samples originated in the United States, Italy and Spain and spanned the acute and convalescent phases of COVID-19. The material from the prospective study consisted of cDNA or gDNA derived from T cells, B-cell-depleted T cells, or PBMCs. Deeply sampled blood TCRbeta repertoires from subjects exposed to, actively infected with, or recovered from COVID-19 were included in the dataset. The repertoires were released in a freely available public database intended as a resource for research on the immune response to SARS-CoV-2. The samples were drawn from two sources: the first 160 participants of the ongoing ImmuneRACE study, and 1,000 to 1,500 subjects contributed by 6 global collaborators. The sample metadata nearly always contained a de-identified subject ID, COVID-19 status, age in years and sex. Where HLA class I and class II types were available, the types were taken from metadata supplied by the sample provider, not from assay-based typing.

V is trimmed back by 5 bases and J by 5 bases, and the junction contains 10 bases that no gene match accounts for. From the germline V gene (reference sequence), CDR1 is SEHNR and CDR2 is FQNEAQ. The CDR3 runs 15 residues from the cysteine to the phenylalanine. Of the read, only the CDR3 DNA is kept; its 45 bases are in frame from base 1. The collaborating institutions used their own protocols to collect whole blood in K2EDTA tubes. For TCRbeta analysis, collaborator samples were shipped as frozen whole blood, as isolated PBMCs, or as DNA extracted from either sample type. With respect to this clone: Its antigen is currently not known. The record has no base qualities; no much larger clone is one base away.

Overall study outcomes, separate from this receptor: How much clinical and demographic metadata was included differed by source and by participant, and the metadata was provided uncurated.

TCRbeta CDR3 regions were amplified from genomic DNA using the immunoSEQ Assay, a bias-controlled multiplex PCR. As for the authors' bioinformatics: The number of nucleated cells in each sample was estimated from the amplification of reference gene primers within the assay. To quantify the absolute abundance of each unique TCRbeta CDR3 rearrangement, sequence reads were collapsed and filtered. For each sample, productive Simpson clonality was calculated as the square root of Simpson's diversity index over productive rearrangements. TCRdb limited this immuneACCESS table to in-frame rearrangements with V and J called. A share of clones is missing; checked studies link under half to unresolved V genes, and the rest is unexplained. V and J calls and clone size are copied from that table; D and trimming were computed from the DNA. Present in this sample are roughly 54,000 clones, around 86% of which were seen just once. The ten largest clones represent 28% of the sample.

This TCR was recovered from a human donor in a cohort sampled during active COVID-19. Sequenced input: peripheral blood. The rearranged segments are TRBV7-9 and TRBJ2-7, with TRBD2 identical over 9 junction bases. The CDR3 has the sequence CASSPGASGVHEQYF. The DNA is TGTGCCAGCAGCCCGGGGGCTAGCGGGGTCCACGAGCAGTACTTC.